These 32 T cell receptor beta chains originate from one sample sequenced in a study of T-cell reconstitution after alpha-beta-depleted transplantation in children (dated by TCRdb to about 2016). Sample time point, as interpreted from the label and publication: day 60 (about 2 months) after transplantation. The treatment or condition tag for this specimen amounts to: allogeneic hematopoietic cell transplantation with graft depleted of TCRalphabeta T cells and CD19 B cells. The library was made by PCR. Sequenced using an Illumina HiSeq 2500. TCR libraries were prepared with molecular barcoding, using unique molecular identifiers to normalize TCRbeta repertoire quantification. Using fastp trimming at Q25 and MiXCR clonotype assembly, TCRdb reanalyzed the public sequencing data and kept in-frame beta chains. Rows are combined by CDR3 protein, so each entry shows the most common genes and DNA. The sample table shows about 16,000 distinct CDR3 sequences, and 7.7% are seen once. The ten largest clonotypes hold approximately 34% of the sample.

This sample comprised PBMCs, mostly from graft donor cells, obtained 60 days after TCRalphabeta/CD19-depleted stem cell transplant. These receptors all stem from a boy younger than two who had a stem cell transplant for Wiskott-Aldrich syndrome, so the T cells may come from the graft donor.

In its sample, this clonotype was seen many times. The rearrangement uses TRBV7-9 and TRBJ1-6; 11 nucleotides agree with TRBD1. V trimming: 3 bases; J trimming: 4 bases; junction bases outside the gene matches: 11. CDR1 and CDR2 from the germline V gene are SEHNR and FQNEAQ (reference sequence). The CDR3 loop spans 19 amino acids. The CDR3: CASSFGISGQGAYNSPLHF. The CDR3 DNA sequence: TGTGCCAGCAGCTTCGGTATATCCGGACAGGGGGCATATAATTCACCCCTCCACTTT.

This clonotype has a count of ten or more. The rearrangement uses TRBV5-5 and TRBJ2-7; possibly TRBD2 for D (5 bases). CDR1 is SGHKS and CDR2 is YYEKEE in the germline V gene (reference sequence). V dropped 2 bases and J dropped 0 bases, with 12 bases sitting between them. This CDR3 is 15 amino acids long. The CDR3 DNA reads as TGTGCCAGCAGCTTAGTGGGAGACCTCTCCTACGAGCAGTACTTC. It yields the protein CASSLVGDLSYEQYF.

At least ten counts were recorded for this clonotype. The chain combines TRBV5-1 with TRBJ1-1; 8 positions agree with TRBD1. V lost 2 bases to trimming and J lost 0 bases; unmatched junction nucleotides: 6. The CDR3 runs 16 residues. Germline V CDR1 and CDR2: SGHRS, YFSETQ. CDR3 DNA: TGCGCCAGCAGCTTCGGGACAGGCCTCATGAACACTGAAGCTTTCTTT. Translating it yields CASSFGTGLMNTEAFF.

There are a few counts of this clonotype. J is TRBJ1-2 and V is TRBV7-9; a weak D match, TRBD1 (6 bases). The CDR3 has 14 amino acids. Trimming shortened V by 3 bases and J by 0 bases, and 8 bases separated the two germline ends. Per germline, CDR1 SEHNR and CDR2 FQNEAQ (reference sequence). The CDR3 region is CASSFGGANYGYTF. DNA for the CDR3: TGTGCCAGCAGCTTCGGGGGCGCTAACTATGGCTACACCTTC.

This clonotype was seen ten or more times. This chain uses TRBV5-1 with TRBJ2-5; no definite D call. Germline V gene lookup returns CDR1 SGHRS and CDR2 YFSETQ. The CDR3 has 14 amino acids. V gave up 1 base and J gave up 2 bases, with 9 bases separating them. CDR3 nucleotide sequence: TGCGCCAGCAGCTTGTCTGGGGTACAAGAGACCCAGTACTTC. Translated: CASSLSGVQETQYF.

This clonotype has a count of ten or more. The chain has TRBV10-2 and TRBJ2-5; 8 bases are shared with TRBD1. Germline CDR1 and CDR2: WSHSY and SAAADI. V lost 6 bases, J lost 5 bases, and 5 bases stayed unmatched. The CDR3 contains 13 residues. CDR3 nucleotide sequence: TGCGCCAGCAGCGGGACAGGCCCTGAGACCCAGTACTTC. It codes for CASSGTGPETQYF.

Ten or more counts support this clonotype. The chain couples TRBV6-5 to TRBJ1-5, with 7 nucleotides matching TRBD1. The J segment lost 11 bases and the V segment lost 5 bases, leaving 6 bases of the junction unmatched. Germline V gives CDR1 MNHEY, CDR2 SVGAGI. This CDR3 comprises 12 residues. CDR3 loop: CASSRDRATQHF. In DNA, the CDR3 is TGTGCCAGCAGTCGTGACAGGGCGACCCAGCATTTT.

The chain combines TRBV6-1 with TRBJ2-1, with 7 bases aligning to TRBD2. The V gene end was trimmed by 5 bases and the J gene end by 6 bases; junction bases not matched to a gene: 19. Germline V gene lookup returns CDR1 MNHNS and CDR2 SASEGT. The CDR3 covers 18 residues. This chain's CDR3 is CASSKRELAVEVVNEQFF. CDR3 coding DNA: TGTGCCAGCAGTAAGAGGGAGCTAGCGGTTGAGGTAGTCAATGAGCAGTTCTTC.

This chain joins TRBV7-9 and TRBJ1-5; D unresolved. Trimming cost V 7 bases and J 2 bases, with 6 bases left between them. This CDR3 has 12 amino acids. Looked up from germline, CDR1 is SEHNR and CDR2 is FQNEAQ (reference sequence). The CDR3 sequence: CASTRGNQPQHF. As DNA, the CDR3 is TGTGCCAGCACCCGGGGCAATCAGCCCCAGCATTTT.

The gene calls are TRBV2 and TRBJ1-6; D might be TRBD1 (6 bases). CDR1 and CDR2 from the germline V gene are SNHLY and FYNNEI. This CDR3 region has 15 residues. V was trimmed by 6 bases and J by 0 bases, leaving 9 bases between them. The CDR3 DNA reads as TGTGCCAGCAGAGGGGGGAGCTCCTATAATTCACCCCTCCACTTT. This sequence encodes CASRGGSSYNSPLHF.

This clonotype was seen repeatedly, ten times or more. The chain recombines TRBV20-1 with TRBJ2-1; TRBD2 matches at 7 bases. Germline V CDR1 and CDR2: DFQATT, SNEGSKA (reference sequence). After removal of 4 bases from V and 0 bases from J, the junction contained 0 bases not matched to a gene. There are 13 residues in the CDR3. CDR3 coding DNA: TGCAGTGCTACTAGCGGCTCCTACAATGAGCAGTTCTTC. Translated, it gives CSATSGSYNEQFF.

The chain employs TRBV3-1 and TRBJ2-4; D uncertain. This CDR3 contains 13 residues. The germline CDR1 and CDR2 sequences are LGHDT and YNNKEL (reference sequence). V was cut by 2 bases and J by 9 bases, with 11 bases left in between. CDR3 region: CASSQRLDGIQYF. For the CDR3, the DNA is TGTGCCAGCAGCCAACGTCTAGACGGCATTCAGTACTTC.

In its sample, this clonotype was seen a few times. V and J are TRBV11-3 and TRBJ2-1, with D possibly TRBD2 on 6 matching bases. The CDR3 is made up of 14 amino acids. Trimming pared 1 base from V and 8 bases from J, leaving 12 bases between. Looked up from germline, CDR1 is SGHNT and CDR2 is YENEEA. The CDR3 DNA reads TGTGCCAGCAGCTTAGTCCGGGGGAGCGATGAGCAGTTCTTC. This gives the protein CASSLVRGSDEQFF.

Many counts were recorded for this clonotype. The chain carries TRBV3-1 and TRBJ2-1; TRBD2 aligns across 10 bases. CDR3 size: 16 residues. V shed 1 base, J shed 6 bases, and the junction held 6 bases outside the gene matches. Germline CDR1 and CDR2: LGHDT and YNNKEL (reference sequence). CDR3 sequence (DNA): TGTGCCAGCAGCCAAGTACTCCTAGCGGGGGTCAATGAGCAGTTCTTC. Encoded protein: CASSQVLLAGVNEQFF.

This clonotype was seen repeatedly, ten times or more. CDR3 sequence reads: CASTPGAGYQETQYF. DNA for the CDR3: TGTGCCAGCACCCCAGGAGCAGGGTATCAGGAGACCCAGTACTTC. The chain joins TRBV7-9 to TRBJ2-5; weak D call: TRBD1 (5 bases). Looked up from germline, CDR1 is SEHNR and CDR2 is FQNEAQ (reference sequence). This CDR3 is built from 15 residues. Trimming took 7 bases from V and 5 from J, leaving 20 bases between them. The full variable domain, completed using reference TRBV7-9 and TRBJ2-5, is DTGVSQNPRHKITKRGQNVTFRCDPISEHNRLYWYRQTLGQGPEFLTYFQNEAQLEKSRLLSDRFSAERPKGSFSTLEIQRTEQGDSAMYLCASTPGAGYQETQYFGPGTRLLVL.

The sample holds many counts of this clonotype. V usage is TRBV29-1 and J usage is TRBJ1-2; a weak D match, TRBD1 (6 bases). The CDR3 consists of 12 residues. V lost 8 bases to trimming and J lost 2 bases, with 12 bases between them. CDR1 and CDR2 (germline): SQVTM, ANQGSEA. Written as DNA, the CDR3 is TGCAGCTCAAGGACAGTCAACTATGGCTACACCTTC. Translating it yields CSSRTVNYGYTF.

V usage is TRBV7-2 and J usage is TRBJ2-5; D possibly corresponds to TRBD2 (6 bases). The CDR3 has 14 residues. Germline V lookup: CDR1 SGHTA, CDR2 FQGNSA. V lost 3 bases and J 0 bases, leaving 8 bases between the germline ends. CDR3 region: CASSLGGDQETQYF. As DNA, the CDR3 is TGTGCCAGCAGCTTGGGAGGAGACCAAGAGACCCAGTACTTC.

With regard to this clonotype: This may come from a read error, since a much larger clone is one base off. The chain has TRBV21-1 and TRBJ2-5; the table assigns TRBD1, which was not confirmed against the DNA. TRBV21-1 constitutes a pseudogene. The CDR3 has 18 residues. The CDR3 coding sequence is TGTGCCAACAGCAAAGTAACCGCCGGGCCAGGGCGGGGAGAGACCCAGTACTTC. It specifies CANSKVTAGPGRGETQYF.

This clonotype is termed medium-sized. The chain uses TRBV18 and TRBJ2-1; D is tentatively TRBD1 or TRBD2 (5 bases each). CDR1 is KGHSH and CDR2 is LQKENI in the germline V gene. This CDR3 is 15 amino acids long. Trimming took 3 bases from V and 1 from J, leaving 10 bases between them. CDR3 residues: CASSPGPLSYNEQFF. The CDR3 nucleotides are TGTGCCAGCTCACCGGGACCCCTATCCTACAATGAGCAGTTCTTC.

The sample holds many counts of this clonotype. J is TRBJ2-3 and V is TRBV3-1; 7 bases are shared with TRBD2. J lost 5 bases, V lost 1 base, and 12 bases had no gene match. This CDR3 comprises 17 residues. The germline V gene encodes CDR1 LGHDT and CDR2 YNNKEL (reference sequence). CDR3 sequence: CASSQGVQRDRLDTQYF. The CDR3 bases are TGTGCCAGCAGCCAAGGGGTACAGCGGGATCGTTTAGATACGCAGTATTTT.

This clonotype turned up a few times. The CDR3, as DNA: TGTGCCAGCAGTTTAGCCCGAGGCAATCAGCCCCAGCATTTT. Translating it yields CASSLARGNQPQHF. J is TRBJ1-5 and V is TRBV12-3 or TRBV12-4; D unresolved. This CDR3 has 14 residues. Deletions cut 0 bases from V and 2 bases from J, with 5 bases between.

This clonotype was counted ten times or more. This chain joins TRBV5-1 and TRBJ1-1; a weak D match, TRBD1 (5 bases). V shed 2 bases and J shed 1 base, with 9 bases lying between them. The germline CDR1 and CDR2 sequences are SGHRS and YFSETQ. The CDR3 is 14 residues long. CDR3 nucleotides: TGCGCCAGCAGCTTTCACGGGGGGAACACTGAAGCTTTCTTT. Protein product: CASSFHGGNTEAFF.

This clonotype has at least ten counts. CDR3 sequence: CASSYSPPWVGNTGELFF. The CDR3 DNA follows: TGTGCCAGCAGTTACTCGCCTCCGTGGGTAGGCAACACCGGGGAGCTGTTTTTT. The chain employs TRBV6-2 or TRBV6-3 and TRBJ2-2; D not resolved. The germline gives CDR1 MNHEY, CDR2 SVGEGT. The CDR3 totals 18 residues. V lost 0 bases and J 2 bases, leaving 16 bases between the germline ends.

The rearrangement uses TRBV6-5 and TRBJ2-1; TRBD2 might be the D (6 bases). CDR1 is MNHEY, CDR2 SVGAGI, per germline. The ends were cut back, 2 bases at V and 6 bases at J, with 14 bases in the middle. This CDR3 spans 15 amino acids. CDR3 residues: CASSYGGSSGNEQFF. The CDR3 nucleotides read TGTGCCAGCAGTTACGGGGGGAGTAGTGGCAATGAGCAGTTCTTC.

This clonotype was seen at least ten times. The genes are TRBV12-3 or TRBV12-4 and TRBJ2-7; D is perhaps TRBD1 (5 bases). V lost 4 bases and J 1 base, leaving 11 bases between the germline ends. This CDR3 has 14 amino acids. CDR3 protein: CASSSPDISYEQYF. Written as DNA, the CDR3 is TGTGCCAGCAGTTCCCCGGACATATCCTACGAGCAGTACTTC.

This clonotype has a count of ten or more. The chain combines TRBV7-2 with TRBJ1-5; TRBD1 matches 7 bases. The CDR3 length is 15 residues. Germline V gene sequence: CDR1 SGHTA, CDR2 FQGNSA. V lost 5 bases to trimming and J lost 6 bases; unmatched junction nucleotides: 10. This CDR3 reads CASSRDSRRGQPQHF. CDR3 nucleotides: TGTGCCAGCAGCCGGGACAGCCGTAGGGGTCAGCCCCAGCATTTT.

This sequence joins TRBV7-6 and TRBJ2-5, with 12 positions matching TRBD1. V trimming: 5 bases; J trimming: 7 bases; junction bases outside the gene matches: 8. Per germline, CDR1 SGHVS and CDR2 FNYEAQ. This CDR3 spans 15 amino acids. This CDR3 reads CASSVVGTGGWTQYF. CDR3 nucleotide sequence: TGTGCCAGCAGCGTCGTGGGGACAGGGGGCTGGACCCAGTACTTC.

Many counts were recorded for this clonotype. The chain couples TRBV10-3 to TRBJ2-5; D is unresolved. Germline values: CDR1 ENHRY, CDR2 SYGVKD. The CDR3 spans 11 residues. Deletions cut 4 bases from V and 3 bases from J, with 3 bases between. CDR3 coding DNA: TGTGCCATCAGTGCCAAAGAGACCCAGTACTTC. Amino acids: CAISAKETQYF.

This clonotype was observed a few times. This rearrangement joins TRBV7-2 to TRBJ1-6; D is uncertain. V lost 2 bases to trimming and J lost 8 bases, with 7 bases between them. CDR3 length: 13 residues. Germline V gene lookup returns CDR1 SGHTA and CDR2 FQGNSA. CDR3 in amino acids: CASSLSVDSPLHF. The CDR3 DNA sequence: TGTGCCAGCAGCTTATCCGTGGATTCACCCCTCCACTTT.

In its sample, this clonotype was seen a few times. V and J are TRBV5-6 and TRBJ2-1; 9 positions match TRBD1. The CDR3 is 13 amino acids. V lost 4 bases, J lost 8 bases, and 4 bases stayed unmatched. Germline values: CDR1 SGHDT, CDR2 YYEEEE. The CDR3 loop is CASSRTGVDEQFF. In nucleotides, the CDR3 is TGTGCCAGCAGCAGGACAGGGGTCGATGAGCAGTTCTTC.

The chain carries TRBV14 and TRBJ2-1, with 7 bases fitting TRBD2. V was pared by 6 bases and J by 6 bases, with 11 bases of the junction left unmatched. Germline V gives CDR1 SGHDN, CDR2 FVKESK. This CDR3 is 15 amino acids long. The CDR3 loop reads CASSRTSFVSNEQFF. CDR3 nucleotide sequence: TGTGCCAGCAGTCGGACTAGTTTTGTGTCCAATGAGCAGTTCTTC.

Ten or more counts support this clonotype. J is TRBJ2-5 and V is TRBV29-1; D gene ambiguous. The V gene lost 4 bases and the J gene lost 3 bases, with 12 bases spanning the gap. From germline, CDR1 is SQVTM and CDR2 ANQGSEA. This CDR3 spans 13 amino acids. CDR3 sequence: CSVGWQSKETQYF. CDR3 bases: TGCAGCGTTGGGTGGCAGTCAAAAGAGACCCAGTACTTC.